One and the same sample provided the 30 T cell receptor beta chains below, sequenced in a study of CD8 T cells in Susac syndrome. Roughly 0.45 to 1 ug RNA was reverse transcribed with random hexamers. MiXCR was run by TCRdb on the immunoSEQ multiplex PCR reads, yielding one entry per CDR3 protein. The table shows some 120,000 distinct CDR3 sequences, with 80% to 95% occurring only once. The material sequenced was CD8+ T cells from PBMCs. Every receptor here comes from a human donor with multiple sclerosis.

The chain joins TRBV4-1 to TRBJ2-6; D uncertain. The CDR3 extends over 17 amino acids. Germline CDR1 is MGHRA and CDR2 is YSYEKL. V dropped 0 bases and J dropped 0 bases, with 9 bases sitting between them. The CDR3 protein is CASSQEQQSSGANVLTF. CDR3 nucleotide sequence: TGCGCCAGCAGCCAAGAGCAGCAGAGCTCTGGGGCCAACGTCCTGACTTTC.

The rearrangement links TRBV2 to TRBJ2-2, with 8 bases fitting TRBD2. After removal of 6 bases from V and 6 bases from J, the junction contained 6 bases not matched to a gene. Germline assignment: CDR1 SNHLY and CDR2 FYNNEI. The CDR3 runs 14 residues. CDR3 amino acids: CASRPAGASGELFF. CDR3 DNA sequence: TGTGCCAGCAGGCCAGCGGGAGCTTCCGGGGAGCTGTTTTTT.

V usage is TRBV27 and J usage is TRBJ2-5; D ambiguous. The CDR3 length is 13 residues. V was cut by 8 bases and J by 0 bases, with 10 bases left in between. Germline V gene sequence: CDR1 MNHEY, CDR2 SMNVEV (reference sequence). The CDR3 bases are TGTGCCAGCCAGCTCAGGTACCAAGAGACCCAGTACTTC. This gives the protein CASQLRYQETQYF.

A single count supports this clonotype. The J gene is TRBJ1-4, the V gene TRBV13; weak D call: TRBD1 (6 bases). The V end was cut by 5 bases, the J end by 6 bases, with 19 bases between. Germline-derived CDR1 and CDR2 are PRHDT and FYEKMQ (reference sequence). This CDR3 comprises 16 residues. The CDR3 sequence: CASSPPGAVSHEKLFF. CDR3 nucleotides: TGTGCCAGCAGCCCGCCAGGGGCAGTCTCCCATGAAAAACTGTTTTTT.

This clonotype was detected a few times. The V and J genes are TRBV5-6 and TRBJ2-3, with a weak D call TRBD2 (6 bases). V gave up 4 bases and J gave up 5 bases, with 8 bases separating them. Germline CDR1 is SGHDT and CDR2 is YYEEEE. The CDR3 runs to 12 residues. Here the CDR3 DNA reads TGTGCCAGCAGCGTGGGAGGAGATACGCAGTATTTT. This codes for CASSVGGDTQYF.

This clonotype has more than one count but fewer than ten. V and J are TRBV27 and TRBJ2-7; 10 bases align to TRBD1. The germline gives CDR1 MNHEY, CDR2 SMNVEV (reference sequence). J was trimmed by 2 bases and V by 5 bases; bases with no gene match: 3. The CDR3 is 14 residues long. The CDR3 reads CASSAGTGAYEQYF. CDR3 DNA: TGTGCCAGCAGTGCCGGGACAGGGGCCTACGAGCAGTACTTC.

J is TRBJ2-5 and V is TRBV27; 11 positions match TRBD1. The length of the CDR3 is 15 residues. The trim removed 6 bases at V and 5 bases at J, leaving 8 bases unmatched. CDR1 and CDR2 from the germline V gene are MNHEY and SMNVEV (reference sequence). CDR3 region: CASSLGTGGKETQYF. In nucleotides, the CDR3 is TGTGCCAGCAGCCTCGGGACAGGGGGGAAGGAGACCCAGTACTTC.

This sequence joins TRBV7-9 and TRBJ1-1, with D perhaps TRBD1 (6 bases). CDR1 is SEHNR, CDR2 FQNEAQ, per germline (reference sequence). The CDR3 has 13 residues. V shed 4 bases and J shed 4 bases, with 10 bases lying between them. Here the CDR3 reads CASSSGQLTEAFF. The CDR3 DNA is TGTGCCAGCAGCTCCGGACAGCTCACTGAAGCTTTCTTT.

CDR3 residues: CASSLDRSYEQYF. The CDR3 region has the DNA TGTGCCAGCAGCTTGGACAGGTCCTACGAGCAGTACTTC. The rearrangement links TRBV7-9 to TRBJ2-7; TRBD1 aligns across 7 bases. Trimming at V came to 3 bases and at J to 1 base, leaving 0 bases not matched to a gene. The CDR3 loop spans 13 amino acids. CDR1 is SEHNR and CDR2 is FQNEAQ in the germline V gene (reference sequence).

This sequence joins TRBV5-1 and TRBJ2-7, with D tentatively TRBD1 (6 bases). The germline CDR1 and CDR2 sequences are SGHRS and YFSETQ. V lost 5 bases, J lost 2 bases, and 11 bases lay in between. The CDR3 has 13 residues. CDR3 in amino acids: CASRQGFPYEQYF. The DNA for the CDR3 is TGCGCCAGCAGACAGGGTTTTCCCTACGAGCAGTACTTC.

A remark on this clonotype: The germline gene is not matched at one end of the junction; a read error may be the cause. V and J are TRBV29-1 and TRBJ2-1; 12 positions match TRBD2. Looked up from germline, CDR1 is SQVTM and CDR2 is ANQGSEA. This CDR3 contains 16 residues. CDR3 loop: CSAEGASGRGKNEQFF. The CDR3 coding sequence is TGCAGCGCTGAAGGGGCTAGCGGGAGGGGTAAGAATGAGCAGTTCTTC.

The chain carries TRBV7-9 and TRBJ1-2; D ambiguous. The germline V gene encodes CDR1 SEHNR and CDR2 FQNEAQ (reference sequence). Trimming pared 8 bases from V and 8 bases from J, leaving 21 bases between. The CDR3 runs 14 residues. The CDR3, as DNA: TGTGCCAGCGAACCGGGCCTCCCCATCGAGGGCTACACCTTC. This gives the protein CASEPGLPIEGYTF.

The chain is built from TRBV5-1 and TRBJ2-2; D not resolved. The V end lost 4 bases, the J end lost 6 bases, and 19 bases lay between the germline ends. This CDR3 spans 16 amino acids. Germline V gives CDR1 SGHRS, CDR2 YFSETQ. CDR3 loop: CASSPVGGLGPGELFF. CDR3 nucleotides: TGCGCCAGCAGCCCCGTGGGCGGTCTGGGCCCCGGGGAGCTGTTTTTT.

V and J are TRBV2 and TRBJ1-2; a weak D match, TRBD1 (5 bases). V was pared by 4 bases and J by 6 bases, with 12 bases between. The CDR3 is 13 residues long. Looked up from germline, CDR1 is SNHLY and CDR2 is FYNNEI. CDR3 protein: CASSAWQGDGYTF. Here the CDR3 DNA reads TGTGCCAGCAGTGCGTGGCAGGGTGATGGCTACACCTTC.

The DNA for the CDR3 is TGTGCCAGCAGTCCGTCGGGATTGTCGGCCCTCCACTTT. Translating it yields CASSPSGLSALHF. This rearrangement joins TRBV27 to TRBJ1-6; D gene ambiguous. Trimming pared 5 bases from V and 14 bases from J, leaving 16 bases between. CDR1 and CDR2 from the germline V gene are MNHEY and SMNVEV (reference sequence). This CDR3 region has 13 residues.

This clonotype is a singleton in its sample. The chain employs TRBV7-2 and TRBJ2-3; 9 bases agree with TRBD2. CDR1 SGHTA and CDR2 FQGNSA come from the germline V gene. The CDR3 is 14 amino acids. J was trimmed by 5 bases and V by 4 bases; bases with no gene match: 4. Here the CDR3 DNA reads TGTGCCAGCAGCTCGGGGCGGGGGGGAGATACGCAGTATTTT. It translates to CASSSGRGGDTQYF.

V usage is TRBV19 and J usage is TRBJ1-5; no clear D gene. Germline V gene lookup returns CDR1 LNHDA and CDR2 SQIVND (reference sequence). The V end lost 5 bases, the J end lost 7 bases, and 18 bases lay between the germline ends. This CDR3 region has 15 residues. This CDR3 reads CASSPLAREDQPQHF. In DNA form, the CDR3 reads TGTGCCAGTAGTCCCTTAGCCCGAGAGGACCAGCCCCAGCATTTT.

This chain joins TRBV4-1 and TRBJ2-5; 15 positions agree with TRBD2. The CDR3 is made up of 19 amino acids. The V gene end was trimmed by 1 base and the J gene end by 4 bases; junction bases not matched to a gene: 10. Germline lookup yields CDR1 MGHRA and CDR2 YSYEKL. This CDR3 is CASSQAWTSGRARGETQYF. As DNA, the CDR3 is TGCGCCAGCAGCCAAGCCTGGACTAGCGGGAGGGCCAGGGGAGAGACCCAGTACTTC.

The gene calls are TRBV7-9 and TRBJ2-1; 9 nucleotides line up with TRBD1. Germline assignment: CDR1 SEHNR and CDR2 FQNEAQ (reference sequence). There are 13 residues in the CDR3. With 7 bases clipped from V and 8 bases from J, the junction kept 6 bases outside the gene matches. CDR3 DNA sequence: TGTGCCAGCACCAAGGGACAGGGCTATGAGCAGTTCTTC. This gives the protein CASTKGQGYEQFF.

The genes are TRBV12-3 or TRBV12-4 and TRBJ2-1; D call uncertain. The germline V and J ends were trimmed by 6 bases and 3 bases, with 6 bases remaining between them. The CDR3 contains 12 residues. The CDR3 nucleotides are TGTGCCAGCAGCCTTATCTACAATGAGCAGTTCTTC. Its protein is CASSLIYNEQFF.

The chain recombines TRBV3-1 with TRBJ2-3, with 9 bases that match TRBD2. The CDR3 is made up of 15 amino acids. Losses at the gene ends were 1 base for V and 5 bases for J; bases not matched to a gene: 4. Germline values: CDR1 LGHDT, CDR2 YNNKEL (reference sequence). The CDR3 loop reads CASSQVGLAQDTQYF. CDR3 DNA sequence: TGTGCCAGCAGCCAAGTGGGACTAGCTCAAGATACGCAGTATTTT.

The J gene is TRBJ1-2, the V gene TRBV4-1; D perhaps matches TRBD1 (6 bases). The V gene lost 0 bases and the J gene lost 5 bases, with 13 bases spanning the gap. Per the germline V gene, CDR1 is MGHRA and CDR2 is YSYEKL. This CDR3 comprises 15 residues. CDR3 DNA sequence: TGCGCCAGCAGCCAAGAGGGACATAAGGAGTATGGCTACACCTTC. Protein product: CASSQEGHKEYGYTF.

There are a few counts of this clonotype. The chain joins TRBV19 to TRBJ1-5; TRBD1 might be the D (6 bases). CDR1 LNHDA and CDR2 SQIVND come from the germline V gene (reference sequence). V was clipped by 7 bases and J by 3 bases, with 10 bases between them. The CDR3 spans 13 residues. The CDR3: CASTPGHNQPQHF. CDR3 bases: TGTGCCAGTACTCCGGGACACAATCAGCCCCAGCATTTT.

The chain joins TRBV7-9 to TRBJ2-5; 11 bases align to TRBD2. V lost 5 bases and J lost 5; bases outside the gene matches: 7. Germline-derived CDR1 and CDR2 are SEHNR and FQNEAQ (reference sequence). CDR3 length: 15 residues. CDR3 residues: CASSVTSGRPETQYF. The CDR3 DNA reads as TGTGCCAGCAGCGTCACTAGCGGGAGACCGGAGACCCAGTACTTC. Supplemented by reference TRBV7-9 and TRBJ2-5, the full variable domain reads DTGVSQNPRHKITKRGQNVTFRCDPISEHNRLYWYRQTLGQGPEFLTYFQNEAQLEKSRLLSDRFSAERPKGSFSTLEIQRTEQGDSAMYLCASSVTSGRPETQYFGPGTRLLVL.

The chain recombines TRBV5-4 with TRBJ2-1; a possible D gene is TRBD2 (5 bases). V shed 3 bases and J shed 0 bases, with 10 bases lying between them. From germline, CDR1 is SGHNT and CDR2 YYREEE (reference sequence). The CDR3 sequence is 15 residues long. This CDR3 is CASSSREYSYNEQFF. CDR3 DNA sequence: TGTGCCAGCAGCTCCCGGGAATACTCCTACAATGAGCAGTTCTTC.

This sequence joins TRBV6-1 and TRBJ2-3; 11 bases are a match to TRBD2. J lost 5 bases, V lost 5 bases, and 9 bases had no gene match. The germline CDR1 and CDR2 sequences are MNHNS and SASEGT. The CDR3 is 16 residues long. The CDR3: CASSRTSGSEVDTQYF. The CDR3 DNA follows: TGTGCCAGCAGTCGAACTAGCGGGAGTGAGGTAGATACGCAGTATTTT.

The V gene is TRBV11-2, the J gene TRBJ2-7; D is unresolved. Germline lookup yields CDR1 SGHAT and CDR2 FQNNGV. CDR3 size: 14 residues. Trimming removed 5 bases from V and 2 bases from J, with 13 bases in between. The CDR3 sequence is CASSRDIYTYEQYF. In nucleotides, the CDR3 is TGTGCCAGCAGCCGAGACATTTATACCTACGAGCAGTACTTC. The full variable domain, its missing parts supplied by reference TRBV11-2 and TRBJ2-7, is EAGVAQSPRYKIIEKRQSVAFWCNPISGHATLYWYQQILGQGPKLLIQFQNNGVVDDSQLPKDRFSAERLKGVDSTLKIQPAKLEDSAVYLCASSRDIYTYEQYFGPGTRLTVT.

This chain connects TRBV15 to TRBJ2-1; D unresolved. The V end lost 0 bases, the J end lost 0 bases, and 6 bases lay between the germline ends. CDR1 is LNHNV and CDR2 is YYDKDF in the germline V gene (reference sequence). The CDR3 is 15 residues long. CDR3 protein: CATSRERASYNEQFF. The CDR3 nucleotides are TGTGCCACCAGCAGAGAACGGGCCTCCTACAATGAGCAGTTCTTC.

The rearrangement links TRBV28 to TRBJ1-5; TRBD1 aligns across 8 bases. CDR1 is MDHEN, CDR2 SYDVKM, per germline. This CDR3 spans 14 amino acids. Germline trimming cut 5 bases from V and 7 bases from J; bases unmatched to any gene: 7. In DNA, the CDR3 is TGTGCCAGCAGTACCCAGGGGGCCGACCAGCCCCAGCATTTT. This translates into CASSTQGADQPQHF.

The chain joins TRBV28 to TRBJ2-5; D unresolved. V was pared by 5 bases and J by 0 bases, with 13 bases between. Germline V gene lookup returns CDR1 MDHEN and CDR2 SYDVKM. CDR3 length equals 15 residues. The CDR3 DNA reads TGTGCCAGCAGTCCCGGGCCTGGGTACCAAGAGACCCAGTACTTC. Translating gives CASSPGPGYQETQYF.